Listed below are T cell receptor beta chains from one sample, sequenced in a study of shared clonotypes between healthy human individuals. Assay: immunoSEQ multiplex PCR; the TCRdb copy retains only in-frame clones and omits some. The sample records about 2.1 million clones, 93% being singletons. The sequenced sample was naive CD8+ T cells from PBMCs. These receptors were obtained from a man aged 18 to 30 in good health. Some clones in this sample may be carry-over from other donors' samples. The CDR3 runs from the conserved cysteine through the conserved F or W. Fields, in order: clone size, J gene, D gene, V gene, CDR3 DNA, CDR3 protein. D genes are given only for firm matches. Clone size is given for some rows only: seen once, a few or many times, or a class if the clone is expanded.

.	TRBJ2-1	.	TRBV9	TGTGCCAGCAGCGTAGAGGGAAGTGAGCAGTTCTTC	CASSVEGSEQFF
.	TRBJ2-7	.	TRBV27	TGTGCCAGCAGTTTATCCGACAGGCGCTCCTACGAGCAGTACTTC	CASSLSDRRSYEQYF
once	TRBJ1-2	.	TRBV7-9	TGTGCCAGCAGCGTCAGCGGGACACCCAATGGCTACACCTTC	CASSVSGTPNGYTF
.	TRBJ2-6	.	TRBV9	TGTGCCAGCAGGGGGACTTCTGGGGCCAACGTCCTGACTTTC	CASRGTSGANVLTF
.	TRBJ2-3	TRBD1	TRBV6-5	TGTGCCAGCAGTCCTGGACAGGGAACAGATACGCAGTATTTT	CASSPGQGTDTQYF
.	TRBJ2-7	TRBD2	TRBV27	TGTGCCAGTAGATACATAGCGGGAGTGTATGGAGAGCAGTACTTC	CASRYIAGVYGEQYF
.	TRBJ2-1	TRBD2	TRBV19	TGTGCCAGTAGTACCACTAGCGGGAGGACCTACAATGAGCAGTTCTTC	CASSTTSGRTYNEQFF
.	TRBJ1-5	.	TRBV28	TGTGCCAGCAGTTTAAGGATGGGGCCTCAGCCCCAGCATTTT	CASSLRMGPQPQHF
once	TRBJ2-3	TRBD2	TRBV4-1	TGCGCCAGCAGCCGGCCGGGACTACCACCGAACACAGATACGCAGTATTTT	CASSRPGLPPNTDTQYF
.	TRBJ1-2	TRBD1	TRBV13	TGTGCCAGCAGCTTAAACAGGGGCTTCGAGGGCTACACCTTC	CASSLNRGFEGYTF
once	TRBJ1-1	.	TRBV7-8	TGTGCCAGCAGCTTATGGGGGGGCACTGAAGCTTTCTTT	CASSLWGGTEAFF
.	TRBJ2-3	TRBD2	TRBV9	TGTGCCAGCAGCGTAGCTCTAGCGGGCGCGTCCACGCAGTATTTT	CASSVALAGASTQYF
.	TRBJ2-2	TRBD1	TRBV5-6	TGTGCCAGCAGCTTGGCCGTCGGGACAGCGAACACCGGGGAGCTGTTTTTT	CASSLAVGTANTGELFF
.	TRBJ2-1	.	TRBV7-6	TGTGCCAGCAGCTACAGTCTCGGTGAGCAGTTCTTC	CASSYSLGEQFF
.	TRBJ2-7	.	TRBV19	TGTGCCAGCGGCAGCCTCAGGGAATCGGGTGAGCAGTACTTC	CASGSLRESGEQYF
.	TRBJ2-5	.	TRBV9	TGTGCCAGCAGCCCGGGAAGAACGGGGGTTGGAGAGACCCAGTACTTC	CASSPGRTGVGETQYF
.	TRBJ2-7	.	TRBV7-9	TGTGCCAGCAGCCTAAGCTCCTACGAGCAGTACTTC	CASSLSSYEQYF
.	TRBJ2-2	.	TRBV6-4	TGTGCCAGCAGTGACTCTTCTCCGGGGAGAGAAAGGGGGGAGCTGTTTTTT	CASSDSSPGRERGELFF
.	TRBJ2-1	TRBD2	TRBV19	TGTGCCAGTAGTATAGGCGGCGGGAGGTCTTACAATGAGCAGTTCTTC	CASSIGGGRSYNEQFF
.	TRBJ1-3	.	TRBV28	TGTGCCATAAGGGGGGCAGGTGGAAACACCATATATTTT	CAIRGAGGNTIYF
.	TRBJ2-7	.	TRBV7-9	TGTGCCACCGCTCAGGGCAGCCCCTACGAGCAGTACTTC	CATAQGSPYEQYF
.	TRBJ1-5	.	TRBV4-1	TGCGCCAGCAGCCAAAGTATCGGGGATGATCAGCCCCAGCATTTT	CASSQSIGDDQPQHF
.	TRBJ1-1	.	TRBV10-3	TGTGCCATCAGTGAGTCGAGAGTATCGGGTGCTGAAGCTTTCTTT	CAISESRVSGAEAFF
.	TRBJ2-3	.	TRBV7-9	TGTGCCAGCAGCTTTGCTAGAGATACGCAGTATTTT	CASSFARDTQYF
.	TRBJ2-1	TRBD2	TRBV19	TGTGCCAGTGGAGCGGGAGGGCCGTTGGGGAATGAGCAGTTCTTC	CASGAGGPLGNEQFF
.	TRBJ2-2	.	TRBV30	TGTGCCTGGAGTGAGGGTACTACGAACACCGGGGAGCTGTTTTTT	CAWSEGTTNTGELFF
.	TRBJ2-3	.	TRBV28	TGTGCCAGCAGTCCAGGAGACGGGAAAAGCACAGATACGCAGTATTTT	CASSPGDGKSTDTQYF
.	TRBJ1-5	.	TRBV28	TGTGCCAGCAGTTGGAGGGGGGGGGCTAGGCAGCCCCAGCATTTT	CASSWRGGARQPQHF
.	TRBJ2-7	.	TRBV7-6	TGTGCCAGCAGCCCCGGAGACGGGAGAGGATACTACGAGCAGTACTTC	CASSPGDGRGYYEQYF
.	TRBJ2-7	.	TRBV30	TGTGCCTGGAGTTGGTCAGTTCCTCACGAGCAGTACTTC	CAWSWSVPHEQYF
.	TRBJ2-1	TRBD2	TRBV6-1	TGTGCCAGCAGTGAAGGACTAGCGGGACGGGAGACGTACAATGAGCAGTTCTTC	CASSEGLAGRETYNEQFF
.	TRBJ2-1	TRBD2	TRBV27	TGTGCCAGCAGTACTAGCGGGAGGCCACCCAACAATGAGCAGTTCTTC	CASSTSGRPPNNEQFF
.	TRBJ1-1	.	TRBV5-5	TGTGCCAGCAGCTCCCAGATTAACACTGAAGCTTTCTTT	CASSSQINTEAFF
.	TRBJ2-6	.	TRBV7-3	TGTGCCAGCAGCTCCCCAGGGTCTGGGGCCAACGTCCTGACTTTC	CASSSPGSGANVLTF
.	TRBJ1-5	.	TRBV28	TGTGCCAGCAGTTTATGGCAGAACTTACCACAAGGGCAGCCCCAGCATTTT	CASSLWQNLPQGQPQHF
.	TRBJ2-7	.	TRBV9	TGTGCCAGCAGCGTAGGACGGAATTCCTACGAGCAGTACTTC	CASSVGRNSYEQYF
.	TRBJ2-1	TRBD2	TRBV27	TGTGCCAGCAGTTTCCTAGCGGGAGCTTACAATGAGCAGTTCTTC	CASSFLAGAYNEQFF
.	TRBJ2-7	.	TRBV7-3	TGTGCCAGCAGCCCCGGCGGGGGACACGACGAGCAGTACTTC	CASSPGGGHDEQYF
.	TRBJ2-3	TRBD2	TRBV27	TGTGCCAGCAGCCCGTCGGGGGGGGAAAGGGAAGATACGCAGTATTTT	CASSPSGGEREDTQYF
.	TRBJ2-7	.	TRBV2	TGTGCCAGCAGTGATGGTTACTCCTACGAGCAGTACTTC	CASSDGYSYEQYF
.	TRBJ2-2	.	TRBV13	TGTGCCAGCAGCTTCTCAGGGTCGTCCGGGGAGCTGTTTTTT	CASSFSGSSGELFF
.	TRBJ2-2	.	TRBV19	TGTGCCAGTAGTATATCCCCCGGGCCCTCCGGGGAGCTGTTTTTT	CASSISPGPSGELFF
once	TRBJ2-7	.	TRBV4-2	TGTGCCAGCAGCCCTAATCGCGGGGCCGGCGAGCAGTACTTC	CASSPNRGAGEQYF
.	TRBJ1-2	TRBD1	TRBV27	TGTGCCAGCAGTCCACGACAGGGGGCGCGTTATGGCTACACCTTC	CASSPRQGARYGYTF
.	TRBJ2-7	TRBD1	TRBV27	TGTGCCAGCAGTTTACTTCCAGGACAGGGAGGAGGCGAGCAGTACTTC	CASSLLPGQGGGEQYF